The 27 T cell receptor beta chains below were found in one sample sequenced in a study of blood T cells in healthy people across ages. With a J-beta primer mix and a sample-barcoded 5' primer, a second PCR ran about 7 to 11 cycles. TCRdb independently ran MiXCR on the 5' RACE reads; one entry per CDR3 protein. The sample has roughly 2 million distinct CDR3 sequences, roughly 50% seen once. Sequenced material: blood. The receptors come from a woman in her 40s in good health.

The sample holds a few counts of this clonotype. The chain joins TRBV10-3 to TRBJ2-1, with D unclear. Germline CDR1 is ENHRY and CDR2 is SYGVKD. The V and J ends lost 8 bases and 6 bases respectively, with 11 bases between them. The length of the CDR3 is 12 residues. The CDR3 spells CAIGPDRNEQFF. The CDR3 DNA reads as TGTGCCATCGGGCCTGACCGCAATGAGCAGTTCTTC.

This clonotype has only a few counts. This rearrangement joins TRBV2 to TRBJ2-5, with D possibly TRBD1 on 5 matching bases. The CDR3 contains 13 residues. Trimming removed 7 bases at V and 5 bases at J, with 14 bases between. The germline CDR1 and CDR2 sequences are SNHLY and FYNNEI. For the CDR3, the DNA is TGTGCCAGCATCATCCAGGGTCGGGAGACCCAGTACTTC. Translated: CASIIQGRETQYF.

The rearrangement links TRBV7-2 to TRBJ1-6; tentatively, D is TRBD1 (5 bases). The germline V gene has CDR1 SGHTA and CDR2 FQGNSA. The CDR3 is made up of 15 amino acids. Trimming removed 5 bases at V and 9 bases at J, with 17 bases between. The CDR3 nucleotides read TGTGCCAGCAGCCCCCCCGGGACCCGGGGTTCACCCCTCCACTTT. Amino acid sequence: CASSPPGTRGSPLHF.

This rearrangement joins TRBV7-2 to TRBJ2-5, with 8 bases lining up with TRBD2. Germline assignment: CDR1 SGHTA and CDR2 FQGNSA. The V segment lost 2 bases and the J segment 2 bases; nucleotides outside the gene matches: 4. This CDR3 has 15 amino acids. CDR3 DNA: TGTGCCAGCAGCTTAAGGGCTAGCGGGCAAGAGACCCAGTACTTC. Residues: CASSLRASGQETQYF.

DNA for the CDR3: TGCAGTGCAGAACAGGGGGGCACAGATACGCAGTATTTT. Protein product: CSAEQGGTDTQYF. V usage is TRBV20-1 and J usage is TRBJ2-3; 8 bases are a match to TRBD1. V lost 6 bases to trimming and J lost 1 base; unmatched junction nucleotides: 3. Germline CDR1 DFQATT, CDR2 SNEGSKA (reference sequence). The CDR3 runs to 13 residues.

The V and J genes are TRBV20-1 and TRBJ2-5; TRBD1 agrees at 7 bases. Trimming removed 0 bases from V and 1 base from J; junction bases left unmatched: 20. The CDR3 consists of 20 residues. Germline V gives CDR1 DFQATT, CDR2 SNEGSKA (reference sequence). CDR3 sequence reads: CSARDLPSTEGAGFQETQYF. The DNA of the CDR3 is TGCAGTGCTAGAGACCTCCCAAGCACTGAGGGGGCTGGTTTCCAAGAGACCCAGTACTTC.

The genes are TRBV20-1 and TRBJ2-7, with 8 bases lining up with TRBD2. The CDR3 runs to 17 residues. J was trimmed by 3 bases and V by 0 bases; bases with no gene match: 13. Germline assignment: CDR1 DFQATT and CDR2 SNEGSKA (reference sequence). CDR3 DNA sequence: TGCAGTGCTAGAGATAGTGGAGCGGGGGACATGAACTACGAGCAGTACTTC. This translates into CSARDSGAGDMNYEQYF.

V gene TRBV15 combines with J gene TRBJ2-3; 10 bases are a match to TRBD2. The ends lost 4 bases at V and 0 bases at J; junction bases unmatched: 4. CDR1 LNHNV and CDR2 YYDKDF come from the germline V gene (reference sequence). The CDR3 runs to 16 residues. Here the CDR3 reads CATSKGLAESTDTQYF. CDR3 bases: TGTGCCACCAGCAAAGGACTAGCGGAAAGCACAGATACGCAGTATTTT.

This clonotype was counted a few times. The junction does not match germline at one end; this may be a read error. The chain has TRBV28 and TRBJ2-7; D not certain. The CDR3 spans 11 residues. CDR1 is MDHEN and CDR2 is SYDVKM in the germline V gene. The CDR3 sequence: CASRGPYGQYF. The CDR3, as DNA: TGTGCCAGCCGAGGCCCCTACGGGCAGTACTTC.

The V call is TRBV15, the J call TRBJ1-2; D perhaps matches TRBD1 (5 bases). V was cut by 5 bases and J by 6 bases, with 22 bases left in between. Germline-derived CDR1 and CDR2 are LNHNV and YYDKDF (reference sequence). The CDR3 spans 16 residues. CDR3 sequence reads: CATSRGGVGGADGYTF. DNA of the CDR3: TGTGCCACCAGCCGAGGAGGGGTCGGGGGTGCGGATGGCTACACCTTC.

The V and J genes are TRBV7-9 and TRBJ2-1, with TRBD1 identical over 9 bases. The V gene end was trimmed by 5 bases and the J gene end by 0 bases; junction bases not matched to a gene: 11. Per the germline V gene, CDR1 is SEHNR and CDR2 is FQNEAQ (reference sequence). CDR3 length: 18 amino acids. CDR3 DNA: TGTGCCAGCAGCCAGCCGGGGACAGGGACTCACTCCTACAATGAGCAGTTCTTC. Translation gives CASSQPGTGTHSYNEQFF.

The chain joins TRBV5-1 to TRBJ2-3; D ambiguous. Per germline, CDR1 SGHRS and CDR2 YFSETQ. The V and J ends lost 2 bases and 4 bases respectively, with 14 bases between them. This CDR3 region has 15 residues. The CDR3 nucleotides are TGCGCCAGCAGCTTCGGTGGACCGAACGCAGATACGCAGTATTTT. It translates to CASSFGGPNADTQYF.

The chain recombines TRBV10-2 with TRBJ1-5; D gene ambiguous. CDR1 and CDR2 from the germline V gene are WSHSY and SAAADI. The CDR3 is 17 residues long. Trimming shortened V by 4 bases and J by 1 base, and 17 bases separated the two germline ends. CDR3 nucleotide sequence: TGCGCCAGCAGTGCCCCGGGGATTGGGAAAAGCAATCAGCCCCAGCATTTT. Translation gives CASSAPGIGKSNQPQHF.

This clonotype came up once. CDR3 bases: TGTGCCAGCAGTGGACGGACTAGCGCGAACAATGAGCAGTTCTTC. This translates into CASSGRTSANNEQFF. The chain joins TRBV25-1 to TRBJ2-1, with 9 bases lining up with TRBD2. The CDR3 has 15 residues. Trimming removed 4 bases from V and 5 bases from J; junction bases left unmatched: 6. CDR1 and CDR2 (germline): MGHDK, SYGVNS.

This clonotype occurred a few times. The V call is TRBV20-1, the J call TRBJ2-7; D not certain. With 5 bases removed from V and 7 bases from J, the gap between germline ends came to 15 bases. CDR3 length: 12 amino acids. Germline assignment: CDR1 DFQATT and CDR2 SNEGSKA (reference sequence). CDR3 sequence (DNA): TGCAGTGCTCGCAGTGGACCCTCGGAGCAGTACTTC. Protein sequence: CSARSGPSEQYF.

This chain joins TRBV11-2 and TRBJ2-7; D is possibly TRBD1 (6 bases). Deletions cut 0 bases from V and 3 bases from J, with 12 bases between. In germline, CDR1 is SGHAT, CDR2 FQNNGV. The CDR3 loop spans 15 amino acids. CDR3 sequence reads: CASSLDAGAHYEQYF. CDR3 nucleotide sequence: TGTGCCAGCAGCTTAGATGCAGGGGCTCACTACGAGCAGTACTTC.

This clonotype showed up just a few times. The rearrangement links TRBV7-9 to TRBJ2-7; D ambiguous. This CDR3 is built from 13 residues. V was cut by 4 bases and J by 5 bases, with 12 bases left in between. Germline V gene data show CDR1 as SEHNR and CDR2 as FQNEAQ (reference sequence). The DNA of the CDR3 is TGTGCCAGCAGCTCCCGATCTCAGGACGAGCAGTACTTC. Residues: CASSSRSQDEQYF.

The chain employs TRBV7-2 and TRBJ1-6, with D unresolved. The germline V gene encodes CDR1 SGHTA and CDR2 FQGNSA. Trimming pared 4 bases from V and 4 bases from J, leaving 14 bases between. CDR3 length: 16 amino acids. As DNA, the CDR3 is TGTGCCAGCAGCTATAGGACGGAACCTTATAATTCACCCCTCCACTTT. The encoded protein is CASSYRTEPYNSPLHF.

This clonotype has more than one count but fewer than ten. This chain uses TRBV20-1 with TRBJ1-2; TRBD1 aligns across 8 bases. Per germline, CDR1 DFQATT and CDR2 SNEGSKA (reference sequence). Trimming at V came to 6 bases and at J to 0 bases, leaving 12 bases not matched to a gene. This CDR3 spans 16 amino acids. Here the CDR3 DNA reads TGCAGTGCCAAAGGCGCCCGGACAGGGCCTAACTATGGCTACACCTTC. It specifies CSAKGARTGPNYGYTF.

The chain employs TRBV27 and TRBJ2-5; the match to TRBD1 covers 7 bases. The DNA end is more similar to TRBJ2-7, so the J call may be wrong. Germline CDR1 and CDR2: MNHEY and SMNVEV (reference sequence). The CDR3 runs to 14 residues. The CDR3 reads CASSLSDRVYEQYF. CDR3 DNA: TGTGCCAGCAGTTTATCTGACAGGGTCTACGAGCAGTACTTC.

The CDR3 coding sequence is TGCGCCAGCAGCCAACCCGGGACAGGGCGAAATCAGCCCCAGCATTTT. This encodes CASSQPGTGRNQPQHF. This sequence joins TRBV4-1 and TRBJ1-5, with TRBD1 matching over 9 bases. The CDR3 contains 16 residues. Germline V gives CDR1 MGHRA, CDR2 YSYEKL. J lost 4 bases, V lost 2 bases, and 6 bases had no gene match.

This clonotype was recorded only once. The rearrangement uses TRBV6-5 and TRBJ1-1; D unresolved. The V and J ends lost 6 bases and 6 bases respectively, with 8 bases between them. Looked up from germline, CDR1 is MNHEY and CDR2 is SVGAGI. The CDR3 totals 11 residues. The CDR3 spells CASRRQAEAFF. Here the CDR3 DNA reads TGTGCCAGCAGAAGACAAGCTGAAGCTTTCTTT.

The genes are TRBV5-1 and TRBJ1-2; 7 bases are a match to TRBD1. The CDR3 is made up of 15 amino acids. V gave up 3 bases and J gave up 3 bases; unmatched junction bases: 8. CDR1 SGHRS and CDR2 YFSETQ come from the germline V gene. CDR3 region: CASSSSTGIDYGYTF. CDR3 coding DNA: TGCGCCAGCAGCTCTTCGACAGGGATTGACTATGGCTACACCTTC.

V and J are TRBV20-1 and TRBJ1-2; 8 nucleotides agree with TRBD1. V lost 3 bases to trimming and J lost 0 bases; unmatched junction nucleotides: 9. Germline V lookup: CDR1 DFQATT, CDR2 SNEGSKA (reference sequence). The CDR3 consists of 16 residues. The CDR3 protein is CSASRSGGSANYGYTF. CDR3 nucleotide sequence: TGCAGTGCTAGCAGGTCAGGGGGCTCCGCTAACTATGGCTACACCTTC.

The chain links TRBV7-2 to TRBJ2-1; D may correspond to TRBD1 or TRBD2 (7 bases each). The CDR3 covers 15 residues. The V and J ends lost 5 bases and 10 bases respectively, with 21 bases between them. CDR1 and CDR2 from the germline V gene are SGHTA and FQGNSA. CDR3 sequence (DNA): TGTGCCAGCAGCCCGAGGACAGGACTAGGTCGAGAGCAGTTCTTC. It is translated as CASSPRTGLGREQFF.

The gene calls are TRBV6-5 and TRBJ2-1, with D possibly being TRBD1 or TRBD2 (6 bases each). The CDR3 extends over 13 amino acids. The V and J ends lost 6 bases and 7 bases respectively, with 13 bases between them. Germline V CDR1 and CDR2: MNHEY, SVGAGI. The CDR3 loop reads CASSASGANEQFF. CDR3 coding DNA: TGTGCCAGCAGCGCGTCGGGGGCGAATGAGCAGTTCTTC.

This clonotype was counted a few times. V is TRBV27 and J is TRBJ2-1; 10 bases fit TRBD1. The germline V gene encodes CDR1 MNHEY and CDR2 SMNVEV (reference sequence). Trimming at V came to 6 bases and at J to 6 bases, leaving 8 bases not matched to a gene. CDR3 size: 15 residues. The CDR3 sequence: CASRLDRGRGNEQFF. The CDR3 DNA reads TGTGCCAGCAGGCTCGACAGGGGGCGAGGCAATGAGCAGTTCTTC.